The text below deals with one TCR beta chain. These data come from a study of blood T cell repertoires in COVID-19. Study background: Acute-phase and convalescent COVID-19 samples originated in the United States, Italy and Spain. Sources were T cells, B-cell-depleted T cells, or PBMCs; the material itself was cDNA or gDNA.

Trimming shortened V by 2 bases and J by 2 bases, and 12 bases separated the two germline ends. Germline CDR1 KGHSH, CDR2 LQKENI. The CDR3 has 15 residues. Per the study methods: How many nucleated cells were present was estimated from reference gene primer amplification. Clones were sequenced by immunoSEQ multiplex PCR, and TCRdb holds only the in-frame ones, with some missing. The DNA was the basis for D and trimming; V, J and clone size are from that table. The data show about 150,000 clones, around three quarters seen once. This receptor was obtained from an older man with acute or convalescent COVID-19. Sequenced material: peripheral blood. V gene TRBV18 combines with J gene TRBJ1-1, with a weak D call TRBD1 (6 bases). The DNA of the CDR3 is TGTGCCAGCTCACCAAACAGGGAGGGAAACACTGAAGCTTTCTTT. Its protein product is CASSPNREGNTEAFF.